The 5 T cell receptor beta chains reported below all come from one sample, sequenced in a study of blood T cell repertoires in COVID-19. Sequencing used immunoSEQ multiplex PCR; TCRdb keeps in-frame clones, though not all of them. The sample shows 200,000 to 250,000 clones, roughly 86% of them seen only once. Sequences were obtained from peripheral blood. The receptor set was obtained from a woman aged 25 to 39 who had recovered from COVID-19.

This chain connects TRBV7-9 to TRBJ1-2; a weak D match, TRBD1 (5 bases). V lost 4 bases, J lost 4 bases, and 10 bases lay in between. The germline gives CDR1 SEHNR, CDR2 FQNEAQ (reference sequence). This CDR3 is 13 amino acids long. CDR3 nucleotides: TGTGCCAGCAGCTCGGCGGGGCTCTATGGCTACACCTTC. This gives the protein CASSSAGLYGYTF.

The chain links TRBV5-1 to TRBJ2-1; 7 bases map to TRBD1. Trimming at V came to 5 bases and at J to 6 bases, leaving 5 bases not matched to a gene. Per germline, CDR1 SGHRS and CDR2 YFSETQ. The CDR3 is 13 amino acids. Here the CDR3 reads CASRGQSGNEQFF. The CDR3 DNA reads as TGCGCCAGCAGGGGACAGTCGGGCAATGAGCAGTTCTTC.

The chain has TRBV19 and TRBJ1-3; D is undetermined. CDR1 is LNHDA and CDR2 is SQIVND in the germline V gene (reference sequence). V lost 7 bases and J lost 0, with 10 bases in between. This CDR3 comprises 14 residues. CDR3 sequence reads: CASTTPSSGNTIYF. DNA for the CDR3: TGTGCCAGTACGACACCATCCTCTGGAAACACCATATATTTT.

Only one count was recorded for this clone. The CDR3 reads CASSHPRDSSTDTQYF. CDR3 coding DNA: TGCGCCAGCAGCCACCCCCGGGACAGTAGCACAGATACGCAGTATTTT. This chain joins TRBV5-1 and TRBJ2-3; TRBD1 aligns across 7 bases. This CDR3 has 16 amino acids. V dropped 4 bases and J dropped 0; count of bases not matched to a gene: 8. CDR1 is SGHRS, CDR2 YFSETQ, per germline.

The chain has TRBV29-1 and TRBJ2-7, with 8 bases identical to TRBD1. The CDR3 has 16 residues. The germline V gene has CDR1 SQVTM and CDR2 ANQGSEA. The J segment lost 0 bases and the V segment lost 1 base, leaving 8 bases of the junction unmatched. The CDR3 region has the DNA TGCAGCGTTGAAGGGACAGGGCATCAGAGCTCCTACGAGCAGTACTTC. Protein product: CSVEGTGHQSSYEQYF.